This record looks at one T cell receptor beta chain sequence and its context. Measured with immunoSEQ multiplex PCR; TCRdb has only the in-frame clones, and not every one. The data show approximately 240,000 clones, approximately 90% seen once. This entry belongs to a study of blood T cell repertoires in COVID-19. Germline V gene lookup returns CDR1 SGDLS and CDR2 YYNGEE. This CDR3 is 14 amino acids long. Deletions cut 4 bases from V and 4 bases from J, with 12 bases between. This TCR derives from a woman under 30 who had recovered from COVID-19. The rearrangement links TRBV9 to TRBJ1-3; no firm D call. Source material: PBMCs or T cells enriched from blood (not recorded which). CDR3 residues: CASSPRSHGNTIYF. The CDR3 DNA sequence: TGTGCCAGCAGCCCTCGAAGCCACGGAAACACCATATATTTT.